This is a list of T cell receptor beta chains from one sample in a study of T cell repertoires in cytomegalovirus infection. TCRdb ran MiXCR on the reads and lists one entry per CDR3 protein. The sample records roughly 230,000 distinct CDR3 sequences, about a sixth being singletons. The sequenced material came from CD8+ T cells from PBMCs. These receptors were collected from a human donor in good health (CMV status not recorded). Some clones in this sample may be carry-over from other donors' samples. CDR3s include the opening cysteine and the closing phenylalanine or tryptophan. Fields, in order: clone size, J gene, V gene, D gene, CDR3 length, CDR3 DNA, CDR3 protein. A D gene is named only where the DNA matches it firmly. The size of a clone is reported for some rows only, either as once, few or many, or as a class for expanded clones.

clone_size: few
j_call: TRBJ2-1
v_call: TRBV4-2
d_call: TRBD2
cdr3_length: 17
cdr3_nt: TGTGCCAGCAGCCAGGGAGTTAGCGGGGGGGCTGAGAATGAGCAGTTCTTC
cdr3_aa: CASSQGVSGGAENEQFF

clone_size: few
j_call: TRBJ2-7
v_call: TRBV6-2/TRBV6-3
d_call: TRBD2
cdr3_length: 14
cdr3_nt: TGTGCCACTGAGATGAGCGGGGGCAACTACGAGCAGTACTTC
cdr3_aa: CATEMSGGNYEQYF

clone_size: NA
j_call: TRBJ2-4
v_call: TRBV7-9
d_call: TRBD1
cdr3_length: 15
cdr3_nt: TGTGCCAGCAGCCTAACAGGGGTTAGCAAAAACATTCAGTACTTC
cdr3_aa: CASSLTGVSKNIQYF

clone_size: few
j_call: TRBJ2-1
v_call: TRBV15
d_call: TRBD2
cdr3_length: 19
cdr3_nt: TGTGCCACCAGCAGAGATCTCGGCGGGGGGCCGCTATACTACAATGAGCAGTTCTTC
cdr3_aa: CATSRDLGGGPLYYNEQFF

clone_size: NA
j_call: TRBJ2-3
v_call: TRBV6-2/TRBV6-3
d_call: TRBD2
cdr3_length: 15
cdr3_nt: TGTGCCAGCAGTTACTCGCGGGGGGCCTTTGATACGCAGTATTTT
cdr3_aa: CASSYSRGAFDTQYF

clone_size: NA
j_call: TRBJ2-1
v_call: TRBV29-1
d_call: TRBD2
cdr3_length: 14
cdr3_nt: TGCAGCGTCATTCGGACTAGCGGGTACAATGAGCAGTTCTTC
cdr3_aa: CSVIRTSGYNEQFF

clone_size: few
j_call: TRBJ2-2
v_call: TRBV7-9
d_call: TRBD1
cdr3_length: 17
cdr3_nt: TGTGCCAGCAGCCCGCGGCAGGACAGGGGAACTGGCGGGGAGCTGTTTTTT
cdr3_aa: CASSPRQDRGTGGELFF

clone_size: few
j_call: TRBJ1-2
v_call: TRBV7-9
d_call: TRBD1
cdr3_length: 11
cdr3_nt: TGTGCCAGCAGCTCGACAGGGAACTACACCTTC
cdr3_aa: CASSSTGNYTF

clone_size: many
j_call: TRBJ2-1
v_call: TRBV12-3/TRBV12-4
d_call: NA
cdr3_length: 15
cdr3_nt: TGTGCCAGCAGTCCACTGCCGACAGGTTACAATGAGCAGTTCTTC
cdr3_aa: CASSPLPTGYNEQFF

clone_size: many
j_call: TRBJ2-3
v_call: TRBV7-8
d_call: TRBD2
cdr3_length: 17
cdr3_nt: TGTGCCAGCAGCTTTCCACTAGCGGGGGGTACCACAGATACGCAGTATTTT
cdr3_aa: CASSFPLAGGTTDTQYF

clone_size: many
j_call: TRBJ1-5
v_call: TRBV12-3/TRBV12-4
d_call: TRBD1
cdr3_length: 15
cdr3_nt: TGTGCCAGCAGTTTCGACAGGGTCGGCAATCAGCCCCAGCATTTT
cdr3_aa: CASSFDRVGNQPQHF

clone_size: many
j_call: TRBJ1-1
v_call: TRBV20-1
d_call: TRBD1
cdr3_length: 19
cdr3_nt: TGCAGTGCTCCGAACCTAGGACAGGACGACACCCAGCTGAACACTGAAGCTTTCTTT
cdr3_aa: CSAPNLGQDDTQLNTEAFF

clone_size: many
j_call: TRBJ1-1
v_call: TRBV27
d_call: NA
cdr3_length: 13
cdr3_nt: TGTGCCAGCAGTTTCACAGGGTGGACTGAAGCTTTCTTT
cdr3_aa: CASSFTGWTEAFF

clone_size: NA
j_call: TRBJ2-7
v_call: TRBV20-1
d_call: NA
cdr3_length: 15
cdr3_nt: TGCAGTGCTAGAACGGCAGGCCGGGACTCCTACGAGCAGTACTTC
cdr3_aa: CSARTAGRDSYEQYF

clone_size: few
j_call: TRBJ2-2
v_call: TRBV5-6
d_call: NA
cdr3_length: 16
cdr3_nt: TGTGCCAGCAGCTTGAGGAGGGACCGAGTCACCGGGGAGCTGTTTTTT
cdr3_aa: CASSLRRDRVTGELFF

clone_size: NA
j_call: TRBJ2-7
v_call: TRBV7-9
d_call: NA
cdr3_length: 14
cdr3_nt: TGTGCCACCCCTAAAAGCGACGGACACTACGAGCAGTACTTC
cdr3_aa: CATPKSDGHYEQYF

clone_size: few
j_call: TRBJ2-2
v_call: TRBV19
d_call: NA
cdr3_length: 13
cdr3_nt: TGTGCCAGTAGTATCAGCCCCACCGGGGAGCTGTTTTTT
cdr3_aa: CASSISPTGELFF

clone_size: many
j_call: TRBJ2-7
v_call: TRBV14
d_call: NA
cdr3_length: 12
cdr3_nt: TGTGCCAGCAGCCAAGATAACAGCGTGCAGTACTTC
cdr3_aa: CASSQDNSVQYF

clone_size: NA
j_call: TRBJ2-7
v_call: TRBV6-2/TRBV6-3
d_call: TRBD1
cdr3_length: 11
cdr3_nt: TGTGCCAGCAGGGACAGGGACGAGCAGTACTTC
cdr3_aa: CASRDRDEQYF

clone_size: many
j_call: TRBJ2-1
v_call: TRBV12-3/TRBV12-4
d_call: NA
cdr3_length: 12
cdr3_nt: TGTGCCAGCAGTTACCGGGGCTTTGAGCAGTTCTTC
cdr3_aa: CASSYRGFEQFF

clone_size: many
j_call: TRBJ2-7
v_call: TRBV10-3
d_call: NA
cdr3_length: 10
cdr3_nt: TGTGCCTCCGGGGACTACGAGCAGTACTTC
cdr3_aa: CASGDYEQYF

clone_size: many
j_call: TRBJ2-1
v_call: TRBV28
d_call: TRBD1
cdr3_length: 14
cdr3_nt: TGTGCCAGCAGTTGGACAGGTTCCTACAATGAGCAGTTCTTC
cdr3_aa: CASSWTGSYNEQFF

clone_size: NA
j_call: TRBJ2-2
v_call: TRBV20-1
d_call: NA
cdr3_length: 13
cdr3_nt: TGCAGTGCTAGAGATTTCAAAACCGGGGAGCTGTTTTTT
cdr3_aa: CSARDFKTGELFF

clone_size: NA
j_call: TRBJ2-7
v_call: TRBV9
d_call: TRBD1
cdr3_length: 15
cdr3_nt: TGTGCCAGCAGCCTCGAGACAGGGGGCGGCTACGAGCAGTACTTC
cdr3_aa: CASSLETGGGYEQYF

clone_size: few
j_call: TRBJ1-1
v_call: TRBV12-3/TRBV12-4
d_call: NA
cdr3_length: 14
cdr3_nt: TGTGCCAGCAGCGTACCGGGAATGAACACTGAAGCTTTCTTT
cdr3_aa: CASSVPGMNTEAFF

clone_size: NA
j_call: TRBJ2-2
v_call: TRBV2
d_call: NA
cdr3_length: 15
cdr3_nt: TGTGCCAGCAGTGACGGCAAAACGAACACCGGGGAGCTGTTTTTT
cdr3_aa: CASSDGKTNTGELFF

clone_size: few
j_call: TRBJ1-1
v_call: TRBV19
d_call: NA
cdr3_length: 12
cdr3_nt: TGTGCCAGTAGTGGCCGGTGGGCTGAAGCTTTCTTT
cdr3_aa: CASSGRWAEAFF

clone_size: many
j_call: TRBJ2-7
v_call: TRBV7-9
d_call: NA
cdr3_length: 13
cdr3_nt: TGTGCCAGCAGCCAGGGACTGAACTACGAGCAGTACTTC
cdr3_aa: CASSQGLNYEQYF

clone_size: once
j_call: TRBJ1-1
v_call: TRBV19
d_call: NA
cdr3_length: 13
cdr3_nt: TGTGCCAGTAGTAGGGCAGCCCCTGGCGGAGCTTTCTTT
cdr3_aa: CASSRAAPGGAFF

clone_size: many
j_call: TRBJ2-3
v_call: TRBV7-6
d_call: TRBD1
cdr3_length: 14
cdr3_nt: TGTGCCAGCAGCTTAGTAGGGGGCCCAGATACGCAGTATTTT
cdr3_aa: CASSLVGGPDTQYF

clone_size: NA
j_call: TRBJ1-1
v_call: TRBV5-1
d_call: NA
cdr3_length: 16
cdr3_nt: TGCGCCAGCAGCTTGACGTCAGGGGCAATGAACACTGAAGCTTTCTTT
cdr3_aa: CASSLTSGAMNTEAFF

clone_size: many
j_call: TRBJ2-1
v_call: TRBV7-8
d_call: NA
cdr3_length: 13
cdr3_nt: TGTGCCAGCAGCTTAGCAGGGGTCAATGAGCAGTTCTTC
cdr3_aa: CASSLAGVNEQFF

clone_size: few
j_call: TRBJ1-2
v_call: TRBV4-1
d_call: NA
cdr3_length: 16
cdr3_nt: TGCGCCAGCAGCCAAGATAAGAGCAGGGGATTAGGAGGCTACACCTTC
cdr3_aa: CASSQDKSRGLGGYTF

clone_size: many
j_call: TRBJ2-1
v_call: TRBV7-6
d_call: TRBD2
cdr3_length: 11
cdr3_nt: TGTGCCAGCAGCTTTAGCGGGGAGCAGTTCTTC
cdr3_aa: CASSFSGEQFF

clone_size: NA
j_call: TRBJ2-5
v_call: TRBV29-1
d_call: NA
cdr3_length: 10
cdr3_nt: TGCAGCGTTGTTTCCGAGACCCAGTACTTC
cdr3_aa: CSVVSETQYF

clone_size: many
j_call: TRBJ2-1
v_call: TRBV7-2
d_call: TRBD2
cdr3_length: 13
cdr3_nt: TGTGCCAGCAGCTCAGGACTAGCAGTTGAGCAGTTCTTC
cdr3_aa: CASSSGLAVEQFF

clone_size: many
j_call: TRBJ2-3
v_call: TRBV7-6
d_call: NA
cdr3_length: 14
cdr3_nt: TGTGCCAGCAGCCACCTAGCGAGCACAGATACGCAGTATTTT
cdr3_aa: CASSHLASTDTQYF

clone_size: many
j_call: TRBJ1-1
v_call: TRBV15
d_call: NA
cdr3_length: 13
cdr3_nt: TGTGCCACCAGCAGCACAGGGAACACTGAAGCTTTCTTT
cdr3_aa: CATSSTGNTEAFF

clone_size: many
j_call: TRBJ1-5
v_call: TRBV7-8
d_call: NA
cdr3_length: 15
cdr3_nt: TGTGCCAGCAGCTTATTCGGTCAGGGCAATCAGCCCCAGCATTTT
cdr3_aa: CASSLFGQGNQPQHF

clone_size: many
j_call: TRBJ1-2
v_call: TRBV7-9
d_call: NA
cdr3_length: 14
cdr3_nt: TGTGCCAGCAGCGCGGGGACGGTTAACTATGGCTACACCTTC
cdr3_aa: CASSAGTVNYGYTF

clone_size: few
j_call: TRBJ2-5
v_call: TRBV6-6
d_call: NA
cdr3_length: 16
cdr3_nt: TGTGCCAGCAGTTACGTCCGCCGGCCGAGCCAAGAGACCCAGTACTTC
cdr3_aa: CASSYVRRPSQETQYF

clone_size: many
j_call: TRBJ2-3
v_call: TRBV2
d_call: NA
cdr3_length: 15
cdr3_nt: TGTGCCAGCAGTGAAGTCGGTAGCGTGGCAGATACGCAGTATTTT
cdr3_aa: CASSEVGSVADTQYF

clone_size: few
j_call: TRBJ2-7
v_call: TRBV5-1
d_call: NA
cdr3_length: 10
cdr3_nt: TGCGCCAGCAGTACCTACGAGCAGTACTTC
cdr3_aa: CASSTYEQYF

clone_size: NA
j_call: TRBJ2-2
v_call: TRBV6-2/TRBV6-3
d_call: NA
cdr3_length: 13
cdr3_nt: TGTGCCAGCAGTTACTTCCCGACCGGGGAGCTGTTTTTT
cdr3_aa: CASSYFPTGELFF

clone_size: NA
j_call: TRBJ1-5
v_call: TRBV25-1
d_call: NA
cdr3_length: 14
cdr3_nt: TGTGCCAGCAGTGAATGGGAAAGCAATCAGCCCCAGCATTTT
cdr3_aa: CASSEWESNQPQHF

clone_size: NA
j_call: TRBJ1-2
v_call: TRBV20-1
d_call: NA
cdr3_length: 15
cdr3_nt: TGCAGTGCTCTCTCTCGGGATCTCGGCCCGAATGGCTACACCTTC
cdr3_aa: CSALSRDLGPNGYTF

clone_size: many
j_call: TRBJ1-4
v_call: TRBV12-3/TRBV12-4
d_call: NA
cdr3_length: 13
cdr3_nt: TGTGCCAGCAGATTCGACAGCGATGAAAAACTGTTTTTT
cdr3_aa: CASRFDSDEKLFF

clone_size: many
j_call: TRBJ1-5
v_call: TRBV28
d_call: NA
cdr3_length: 14
cdr3_nt: TGTGCCAGCACCCTAATGGGGGTGGGTCAGCCCCAGCATTTT
cdr3_aa: CASTLMGVGQPQHF

clone_size: NA
j_call: TRBJ2-1
v_call: TRBV13
d_call: TRBD2
cdr3_length: 13
cdr3_nt: TGTACCAGCAGCGTACTAGCGGGCACTGAGCAGTTCTTC
cdr3_aa: CTSSVLAGTEQFF

clone_size: many
j_call: TRBJ2-1
v_call: TRBV7-2
d_call: NA
cdr3_length: 14
cdr3_nt: TGTGCCAGCACCGGCGGGGTGAAGTACAATGAGCAGTTCTTC
cdr3_aa: CASTGGVKYNEQFF

clone_size: NA
j_call: TRBJ2-7
v_call: TRBV4-1
d_call: NA
cdr3_length: 13
cdr3_nt: TGCGCCAGCAGCCCCCGGGGACCGGACGAGCAGTACTTC
cdr3_aa: CASSPRGPDEQYF

clone_size: many
j_call: TRBJ2-2
v_call: TRBV7-2
d_call: TRBD2
cdr3_length: 16
cdr3_nt: TGTGCCAGCAGCAATAGCGGGGGGTCGGTCACCGGGGAGCTGTTTTTT
cdr3_aa: CASSNSGGSVTGELFF

clone_size: many
j_call: TRBJ2-3
v_call: TRBV11-2
d_call: NA
cdr3_length: 16
cdr3_nt: TGTGCCAGCAGCTCAACAGCCTCCCTCCGTTCGGATACGCAGTATTTT
cdr3_aa: CASSSTASLRSDTQYF

clone_size: many
j_call: TRBJ2-5
v_call: TRBV28
d_call: NA
cdr3_length: 18
cdr3_nt: TGTGCCAGCAGTTTTCCAATGTTGAGAGGAAAAGTTCAAGAGACCCAGTACTTC
cdr3_aa: CASSFPMLRGKVQETQYF

clone_size: NA
j_call: TRBJ1-5
v_call: TRBV12-3/TRBV12-4
d_call: NA
cdr3_length: 15
cdr3_nt: TGTGCCAGCTCATGGGGGTCTTATGGCAATCAGCCCCAGCATTTT
cdr3_aa: CASSWGSYGNQPQHF